These 25 T cell receptor beta chains came from one sample sequenced in a study of radiation and T cells in renal cell carcinoma. Only in-frame clones appear in the TCRdb table, and some are missing; sequencing was by immunoSEQ multiplex PCR. This sample carries 75,000 to 90,000 clones, roughly 87% of them seen once, and the ten largest clones take more than 4.5%. As to time point: blood 4 weeks post-SBRT, at nephrectomy. Treatment meaning: 15 Gy SBRT to primary tumor, nephrectomy 4 weeks later. The sample here was blood, taken from a patient whose treatment included radiotherapy and nephrectomy. The receptor source for this set is a woman aged 70-85 years with renal cell carcinoma.

In regard to this clone: One end of the junction fails to match germline, which may point to a read error. The genes are TRBV6-5 and TRBJ1-6; D gene uncertain. CDR1 MNHEY and CDR2 SVGAGI come from the germline V gene. The CDR3 has 14 amino acids. This chain's CDR3 is CACSDTSYNSPLHF. CDR3 bases: TGCGCGTGTTCAGATACCTCCTATAATTCACCCCTCCACTTT.

In nucleotides, the CDR3 is TGTGCCAGTAGTTCCCGGCGGAGTAATAGCAATCAGCCCCAGCATTTT. It codes for CASSSRRSNSNQPQHF. The rearrangement links TRBV19 to TRBJ1-5; D is ambiguous. Germline V gene lookup returns CDR1 LNHDA and CDR2 SQIVND (reference sequence). The CDR3 covers 16 residues. Trimming shortened V by 5 bases and J by 0 bases, and 14 bases separated the two germline ends.

This clone was found once. The rearrangement uses TRBV5-1 and TRBJ2-2; 9 bases are shared with TRBD2. V lost 4 bases, J lost 1 base, and 11 bases stayed unmatched. This CDR3 region has 18 residues. Germline V gene lookup returns CDR1 SGHRS and CDR2 YFSETQ. DNA for the CDR3: TGCGCCAGCAGCCGTGTGGGGATTAGCGGGGGGAACACCGGGGAGCTGTTTTTT. Translation gives CASSRVGISGGNTGELFF.

This rearrangement joins TRBV5-1 to TRBJ1-1; TRBD1 matches at 9 bases. From germline, CDR1 is SGHRS and CDR2 YFSETQ. The CDR3 runs 16 residues. The ends lost 5 bases at V and 0 bases at J; junction bases unmatched: 8. CDR3 amino acids: CASRGTGKGLNTEAFF. The CDR3 bases are TGCGCCAGCAGGGGGACAGGGAAGGGATTGAACACTGAAGCTTTCTTT.

This clone was counted a single time. DNA of the CDR3: TGTGCCAGCAGTAACCCCACGTTAGGGAAAAACATTCAGTACTTC. Translating gives CASSNPTLGKNIQYF. V and J are TRBV5-4 and TRBJ2-4; D is unclear. V was trimmed by 5 bases and J by 4 bases, leaving 16 bases between them. Per germline, CDR1 SGHNT and CDR2 YYREEE (reference sequence). The CDR3 covers 15 residues.

The rearrangement links TRBV7-2 to TRBJ2-3; possibly TRBD1 for D (7 bases). The germline V gene has CDR1 SGHTA and CDR2 FQGNSA. With 2 bases removed from V and 4 bases from J, the gap between germline ends came to 19 bases. This CDR3 spans 17 amino acids. The CDR3, as DNA: TGTGCCAGCAGCTTACGTGGAGGAACAGGGGAGGCAGATACGCAGTATTTT. Translated: CASSLRGGTGEADTQYF. Based on the CDR3 plus reference TRBV7-2 and TRBJ2-3, the full variable domain is GAGVSQSPSNKVTEKGKDVELRCDPISGHTALYWYRQSLGQGLEFLIYFQGNSAPDKSGLPSDRFSAERTGGSVSTLTIQRTQQEDSAVYLCASSLRGGTGEADTQYFGPGTRLTVL.

The rearrangement links TRBV5-1 to TRBJ2-1; 9 nucleotides match TRBD2. Germline CDR1 reads SGHRS; CDR2 reads YFSETQ. The ends lost 4 bases at V and 4 bases at J; junction bases unmatched: 6. The CDR3 consists of 15 residues. CDR3 nucleotides: TGCGCCAGCAGCCCCACCAGCGGGGGGTACAATGAGCAGTTCTTC. Translated, it gives CASSPTSGGYNEQFF. Looking up the rest from reference TRBV5-1 and TRBJ2-1 gives the full variable domain: KAGVTQTPRYLIKTRGQQVTLSCSPISGHRSVSWYQQTPGQGLQFLFEYFSETQRNKGNFPGRFSGRQFSNSRSEMNVSTLELGDSALYLCASSPTSGGYNEQFFGPGTRLTVL.

For the CDR3, the DNA is TGTGCCTGGAGTGTACTGAAACCTGGAAACACCATATATTTT. This encodes CAWSVLKPGNTIYF. This sequence joins TRBV30 and TRBJ1-3, with D hard to call. This CDR3 spans 14 amino acids. With 0 bases removed from V and 2 bases from J, the gap between germline ends came to 8 bases. Germline V gene data show CDR1 as GTSNPN and CDR2 as SVGIG (reference sequence).

The rearrangement links TRBV29-1 to TRBJ1-1; D is uncertain. The CDR3 consists of 11 residues. The germline V gene has CDR1 SQVTM and CDR2 ANQGSEA. The V gene lost 4 bases and the J gene lost 2 bases, with 5 bases spanning the gap. The CDR3 coding sequence is TGCAGCGTTGCCCCAAACACTGAAGCTTTCTTT. Amino acid sequence: CSVAPNTEAFF.

The chain has TRBV19 and TRBJ2-7; 7 bases are shared with TRBD1. The V and J ends lost 5 bases and 3 bases, in that order; junction bases with no gene match: 1. CDR1 is LNHDA, CDR2 SQIVND, per germline (reference sequence). The CDR3 contains 12 residues. The CDR3: CASSAGGYEQYF. CDR3 coding DNA: TGTGCCAGTAGTGCAGGGGGCTACGAGCAGTACTTC.

The chain carries TRBV28 and TRBJ1-1; D unclear. Germline V lookup: CDR1 MDHEN, CDR2 SYDVKM. This CDR3 has 14 residues. The germline V and J ends were trimmed by 5 bases and 1 base, with 11 bases remaining between them. The CDR3 protein is CASSPPLGNTEAFF. CDR3 sequence (DNA): TGTGCCAGCAGTCCACCTTTAGGGAACACTGAAGCTTTCTTT.

The genes are TRBV6-6 and TRBJ1-5; 8 nucleotides agree with TRBD1. This CDR3 comprises 15 residues. Germline V gene data show CDR1 as MNHNY and CDR2 as SVGAGI (reference sequence). With V trimmed by 6 bases and J by 6 bases, 10 bases remained unmatched. DNA for the CDR3: TGTGCCAGCAGACCTGACAGGGGACCTGGTCAGCCCCAGCATTTT. Its translation: CASRPDRGPGQPQHF.

This clone showed up just once. V is TRBV4-2 and J is TRBJ2-7; D gene uncertain. The CDR3 extends over 15 amino acids. The V end was cut by 1 base, the J end by 0 bases, with 10 bases between. Germline CDR1 is LGHNA and CDR2 is YNFKEQ. The DNA of the CDR3 is TGTGCCAGCAGCCAAGCCCTCCGCGGCTCCTACGAGCAGTACTTC. Its translation is CASSQALRGSYEQYF.

The chain links TRBV5-4 to TRBJ2-7; 8 bases map to TRBD1. Germline loops: CDR1 SGHNT, CDR2 YYREEE (reference sequence). CDR3 length: 13 residues. V gave up 2 bases and J gave up 6 bases; unmatched junction bases: 4. CDR3 sequence reads: CASSFGDRGEQYF. DNA of the CDR3: TGTGCCAGCAGCTTTGGAGACAGGGGCGAGCAGTACTTC.

The rearrangement joins TRBV7-2 to TRBJ2-1, with TRBD2 matching over 7 bases. Trimming took 0 bases from V and 0 from J; bases not matched to a gene: 5. The CDR3 contains 17 residues. The germline gives CDR1 SGHTA, CDR2 FQGNSA. The CDR3 here is CASSLAVGGSSYNEQFF. The DNA for the CDR3 is TGTGCCAGCAGCTTAGCCGTCGGGGGGTCCTCCTACAATGAGCAGTTCTTC. Combining the CDR3 with reference TRBV7-2 and TRBJ2-1 gives the whole variable domain GAGVSQSPSNKVTEKGKDVELRCDPISGHTALYWYRQSLGQGLEFLIYFQGNSAPDKSGLPSDRFSAERTGGSVSTLTIQRTQQEDSAVYLCASSLAVGGSSYNEQFFGPGTRLTVL.

The chain uses TRBV11-2 and TRBJ2-7, with 8 bases identical to TRBD2. Trimming removed 1 base from V and 0 bases from J; junction bases left unmatched: 2. CDR3 length: 15 residues. Germline CDR1 reads SGHAT; CDR2 reads FQNNGV. CDR3: CASSLVAGGSYEQYF. The CDR3 region has the DNA TGTGCCAGCAGCTTAGTGGCGGGGGGCTCCTACGAGCAGTACTTC.

The chain is built from TRBV30 and TRBJ1-1; D gene uncertain. This CDR3 has 11 residues. Germline V lookup: CDR1 GTSNPN, CDR2 SVGIG (reference sequence). V was cut by 0 bases and J by 4 bases, with 3 bases left in between. CDR3 sequence reads: CAWSVLTEAFF. The CDR3 coding sequence is TGTGCCTGGAGTGTACTCACTGAAGCTTTCTTT.

The chain uses TRBV19 and TRBJ1-1, with D perhaps TRBD1 (5 bases). V was pared by 4 bases and J by 1 base, with 10 bases between. CDR3 length: 14 residues. The V gene's germline CDR1 is LNHDA and CDR2 SQIVND (reference sequence). The CDR3 is CASSKGVRNTEAFF. The CDR3 DNA sequence: TGTGCCAGTAGTAAAGGGGTTAGGAACACTGAAGCTTTCTTT.

This chain links TRBV7-6 with TRBJ2-7, with a tentative D call TRBD2 (5 bases). Trimming took off 3 bases at V and 6 bases at J, with 9 bases between the two ends. CDR3 length: 12 residues. CDR1 is SGHVS and CDR2 is FNYEAQ in the germline V gene. The CDR3 bases are TGTGCCAGCAGCTTTTTAGGGAGCGAGCAGTACTTC. It translates to CASSFLGSEQYF.

The rearrangement joins TRBV5-1 to TRBJ1-5; D ambiguous. V was pared by 2 bases and J by 0 bases, with 9 bases between. The CDR3 consists of 15 residues. The V gene's germline CDR1 is SGHRS and CDR2 YFSETQ. The CDR3 sequence: CASSLSGVSNQPQHF. The DNA of the CDR3 is TGCGCCAGCAGCTTATCCGGGGTTAGCAATCAGCCCCAGCATTTT.

The chain combines TRBV28 with TRBJ1-5, with a weak D call TRBD1 (5 bases). V gave up 6 bases and J gave up 4 bases, with 16 bases separating them. Germline V CDR1 and CDR2: MDHEN, SYDVKM. The CDR3 is 15 residues long. Here the CDR3 reads CASRRSGASNQPQHF. The CDR3 coding sequence is TGTGCCAGCAGACGTTCCGGGGCTAGTAATCAGCCCCAGCATTTT.

The chain has TRBV6-6 and TRBJ1-1; D perhaps matches TRBD1 (6 bases). The germline gives CDR1 MNHNY, CDR2 SVGAGI (reference sequence). Trimming removed 5 bases at V and 6 bases at J, with 16 bases between. CDR3 size: 14 residues. The CDR3 spells CASSTLQGFSEAFF. The CDR3, as DNA: TGTGCCAGCAGTACGCTTCAGGGGTTTTCTGAAGCTTTCTTT.

This chain connects TRBV6-5 to TRBJ2-1; D gene ambiguous. The V gene's germline CDR1 is MNHEY and CDR2 SVGAGI. The V gene lost 7 bases and the J gene lost 0 bases, with 13 bases spanning the gap. The CDR3 loop spans 15 amino acids. The CDR3 spells CASKMDASSYNEQFF. CDR3 in DNA: TGTGCCAGCAAGATGGACGCCAGCTCCTACAATGAGCAGTTCTTC.

The chain's CDR3 is CASSFGPLGVLTTEQYF. Written as DNA, the CDR3 is TGCGCCAGCAGCTTTGGACCCCTAGGGGTCTTGACTACGGAGCAGTACTTC. The gene calls are TRBV5-1 and TRBJ2-7; perhaps D is TRBD1 or TRBD2 (5 bases each). The CDR3 is made up of 17 amino acids. Trimming stripped 2 bases from V and 7 bases from J, with 25 bases between. Germline V gene sequence: CDR1 SGHRS, CDR2 YFSETQ.

This clone has more than one count but fewer than ten. The gene calls are TRBV6-1 and TRBJ1-6; the D is unclear. Trimming removed 3 bases at V and 9 bases at J, with 18 bases between. The CDR3 has 16 residues. Germline V gene sequence: CDR1 MNHNS, CDR2 SASEGT. The CDR3 region is CASSDRWVQRRSPLHF. The CDR3 DNA sequence: TGTGCCAGCAGTGATCGTTGGGTCCAGCGACGTTCACCCCTCCACTTT.